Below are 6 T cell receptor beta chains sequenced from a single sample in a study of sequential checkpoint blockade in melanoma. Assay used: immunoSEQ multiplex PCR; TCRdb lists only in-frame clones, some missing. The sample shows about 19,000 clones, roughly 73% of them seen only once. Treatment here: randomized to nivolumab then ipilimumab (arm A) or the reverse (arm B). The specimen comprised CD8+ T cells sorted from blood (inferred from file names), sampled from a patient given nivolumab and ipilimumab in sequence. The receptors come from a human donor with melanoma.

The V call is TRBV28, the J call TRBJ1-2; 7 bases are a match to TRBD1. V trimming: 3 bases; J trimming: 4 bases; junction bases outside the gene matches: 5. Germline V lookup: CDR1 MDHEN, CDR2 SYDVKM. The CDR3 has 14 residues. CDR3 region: CASSFHNRGYGYTF. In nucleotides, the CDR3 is TGTGCCAGCAGTTTTCATAACAGGGGCTATGGCTACACCTTC.

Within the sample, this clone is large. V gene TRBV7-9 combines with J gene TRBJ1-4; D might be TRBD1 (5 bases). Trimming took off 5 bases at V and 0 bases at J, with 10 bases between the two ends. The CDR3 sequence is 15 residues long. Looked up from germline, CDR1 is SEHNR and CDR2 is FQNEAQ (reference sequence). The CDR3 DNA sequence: TGTGCCAGCAGCGCCCAGACAGCAACTAATGAAAAACTGTTTTTT. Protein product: CASSAQTATNEKLFF.

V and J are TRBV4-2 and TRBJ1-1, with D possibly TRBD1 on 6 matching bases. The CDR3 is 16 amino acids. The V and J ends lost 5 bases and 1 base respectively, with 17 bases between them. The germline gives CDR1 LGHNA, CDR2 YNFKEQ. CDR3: CASSAESQGTNTEAFF. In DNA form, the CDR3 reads TGTGCCAGCAGCGCCGAATCACAGGGAACGAACACTGAAGCTTTCTTT.

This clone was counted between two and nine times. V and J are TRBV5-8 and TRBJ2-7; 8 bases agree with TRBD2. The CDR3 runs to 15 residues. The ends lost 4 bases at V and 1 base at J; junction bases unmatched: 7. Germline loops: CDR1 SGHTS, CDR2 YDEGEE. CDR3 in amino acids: CASSLTSAFSYEQYF. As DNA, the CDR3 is TGTGCCAGCAGCCTGACTAGCGCTTTTTCCTACGAGCAGTACTTC.

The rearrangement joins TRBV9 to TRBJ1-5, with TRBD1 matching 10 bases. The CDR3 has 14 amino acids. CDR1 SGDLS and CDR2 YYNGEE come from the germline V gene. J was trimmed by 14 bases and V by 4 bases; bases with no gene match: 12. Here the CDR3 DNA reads TGTGCCAGCAGCTCTACCGGGACAGGGGCCGCAAAGCATTTT. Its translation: CASSSTGTGAAKHF. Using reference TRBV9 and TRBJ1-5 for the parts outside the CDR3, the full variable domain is DSGVTQTPKHLITATGQRVTLRCSPRSGDLSVYWYQQSLDQGLQFLIQYYNGEERAKGNILERFSAQQFPDLHSELNLSSLELGDSALYFCASSSTGTGAAKHFGDGTRLSIL.

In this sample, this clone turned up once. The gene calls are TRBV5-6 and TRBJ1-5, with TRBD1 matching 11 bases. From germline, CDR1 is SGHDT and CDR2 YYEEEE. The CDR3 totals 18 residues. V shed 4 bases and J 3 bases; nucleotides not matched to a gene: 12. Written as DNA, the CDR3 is TGTGCCAGCAGCCTAGGGACAGGGGGATTTTTCGCCAATCAGCCCCAGCATTTT. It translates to CASSLGTGGFFANQPQHF. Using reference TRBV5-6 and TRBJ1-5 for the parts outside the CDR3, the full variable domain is DAGVTQSPTHLIKTRGQQVTLRCSPKSGHDTVSWYQQALGQGPQFIFQYYEEEERQRGNFPDRFSGHQFPNYSSELNVNALLLGDSALYLCASSLGTGGFFANQPQHFGDGTRLSIL.